The 10 T cell receptor beta chains in this list originate from one sample, sequenced in a study of cytotoxic CD8 clonotypes in ibrutinib-treated CLL. The protocol was immunoSEQ multiplex PCR, while the TCRdb copy is restricted to in-frame clones and leaves out a portion. The data show 100,000 to 150,000 clones, over 75% seen once. This specimen was PBMCs, taken after 24 months of ibrutinib treatment. The receptor set was obtained from a human donor with chronic lymphocytic leukemia.

V and J are TRBV7-8 and TRBJ1-5; no clear D gene. In germline, CDR1 is SGHVS, CDR2 FQNEAQ. V lost 5 bases and J 0 bases, leaving 26 bases between the germline ends. CDR3 size: 20 residues. CDR3 DNA: TGTGCCAGCAGCCCGGGCGTAGCAAGATACCTTAAGTATAGCAATCAGCCCCAGCATTTT. Translating it yields CASSPGVARYLKYSNQPQHF.

The chain is built from TRBV7-3 and TRBJ1-3; 7 nucleotides line up with TRBD1. J was trimmed by 2 bases and V by 2 bases; bases with no gene match: 0. The CDR3 runs 14 residues. CDR1 and CDR2 (germline): SGHTA, FQGTGA. CDR3 bases: TGTGCCAGCAGCTTACAGGGGGCTGGAAACACCATATATTTT. Residues: CASSLQGAGNTIYF. The full variable domain, completed using reference TRBV7-3 and TRBJ1-3, is GAGVSQTPSNKVTEKGKYVELRCDPISGHTALYWYRQSLGQGPEFLIYFQGTGAADDSGLPNDRFFAVRPEGSVSTLKIQRTERGDSAVYLCASSLQGAGNTIYFGEGSWLTVV.

DNA for the CDR3: TGTGCCAGCAGCCAAGCGGGACCAACTAATGAAAAACTGTTTTTT. Translation gives CASSQAGPTNEKLFF. The chain carries TRBV7-9 and TRBJ1-4; tentative D call: TRBD1 (5 bases). The CDR3 has 15 amino acids. The V gene lost 5 bases and the J gene lost 0 bases, with 10 bases spanning the gap. Germline V gene sequence: CDR1 SEHNR, CDR2 FQNEAQ (reference sequence).

This chain connects TRBV30 to TRBJ2-1, with 9 positions matching TRBD2. V trimming: 3 bases; J trimming: 7 bases; junction bases outside the gene matches: 10. CDR1 and CDR2 (germline): GTSNPN, SVGIG (reference sequence). This CDR3 is built from 15 residues. CDR3 sequence reads: CAWRIAGANGNEQFF. The CDR3 DNA reads as TGTGCCTGGAGGATAGCGGGAGCAAATGGGAATGAGCAGTTCTTC.

The chain joins TRBV28 to TRBJ2-2; perhaps TRBD2 as D (6 bases). Germline lookup yields CDR1 MDHEN and CDR2 SYDVKM. CDR3 length: 15 residues. V lost 3 bases and J lost 2, with 10 bases in between. The CDR3 DNA is TGTGCCAGCAGTTTTTCCGGGAGTAACACCGGGGAGCTGTTTTTT. Protein product: CASSFSGSNTGELFF.

The V and J genes are TRBV28 and TRBJ2-3, with D hard to call. V was cut by 5 bases and J by 2 bases, with 5 bases left in between. The germline CDR1 and CDR2 sequences are MDHEN and SYDVKM. The length of the CDR3 is 12 residues. CDR3 nucleotide sequence: TGTGCCAGCAGTCTAAACACAGATACGCAGTATTTT. Protein: CASSLNTDTQYF.

The V call is TRBV19, the J call TRBJ1-5; D unresolved. This CDR3 comprises 13 residues. Trimming removed 4 bases from V and 7 bases from J, with 11 bases in between. The germline V gene has CDR1 LNHDA and CDR2 SQIVND (reference sequence). CDR3 amino acids: CASSTDSSQPQHF. Here the CDR3 DNA reads TGTGCCAGTAGTACAGACTCCAGCCAGCCCCAGCATTTT.

The chain is built from TRBV25-1 and TRBJ2-2; TRBD2 matches 10 bases. V shed 4 bases and J 5 bases; nucleotides not matched to a gene: 7. Germline CDR1 reads MGHDK; CDR2 reads SYGVNS. The CDR3 loop spans 16 amino acids. The CDR3 spells CASSAPGLATTGELFF. The CDR3 bases are TGTGCCAGCAGTGCACCGGGACTAGCGACTACCGGGGAGCTGTTTTTT.

The rearrangement joins TRBV2 to TRBJ1-5; D gene unclear. This CDR3 is built from 15 residues. In germline, CDR1 is SNHLY, CDR2 FYNNEI. With 2 bases removed from V and 1 base from J, the gap between germline ends came to 9 bases. As DNA, the CDR3 is TGTGCCAGCAGTGAACAGGTAAAAAGCAATCAGCCCCAGCATTTT. Its translation: CASSEQVKSNQPQHF.

The J gene is TRBJ2-7, the V gene TRBV19, with D maybe TRBD1 (7 bases). The CDR3 spans 15 residues. V was pared by 4 bases and J by 2 bases, with 15 bases between. Germline V lookup: CDR1 LNHDA, CDR2 SQIVND (reference sequence). The CDR3 region has the DNA TGTGCCAGTAGTACCCCGGGGGACAGCACCTACGAGCAGTACTTC. Its translation is CASSTPGDSTYEQYF.